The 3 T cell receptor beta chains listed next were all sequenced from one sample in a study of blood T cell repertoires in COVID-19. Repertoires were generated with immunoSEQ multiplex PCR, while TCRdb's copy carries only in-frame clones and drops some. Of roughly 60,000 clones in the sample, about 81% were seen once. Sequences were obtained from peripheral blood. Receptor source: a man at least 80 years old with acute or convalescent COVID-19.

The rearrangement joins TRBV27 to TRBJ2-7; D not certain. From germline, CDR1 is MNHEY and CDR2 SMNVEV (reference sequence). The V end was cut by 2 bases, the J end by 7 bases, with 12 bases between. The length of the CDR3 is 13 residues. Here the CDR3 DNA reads TGTGCCAGCAGTTTAACCACAGTTGGGGAGCAGTACTTC. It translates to CASSLTTVGEQYF.

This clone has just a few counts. The CDR3 nucleotides are TGTGCCATCCCAGGGACAGGGAACTTCGGAGAGCAGTACTTC. This encodes CAIPGTGNFGEQYF. V and J are TRBV7-9 and TRBJ2-7; 9 bases are a match to TRBD1. J lost 7 bases, V lost 10 bases, and 14 bases had no gene match. The V gene's germline CDR1 is SEHNR and CDR2 FQNEAQ (reference sequence). The CDR3 consists of 14 residues.

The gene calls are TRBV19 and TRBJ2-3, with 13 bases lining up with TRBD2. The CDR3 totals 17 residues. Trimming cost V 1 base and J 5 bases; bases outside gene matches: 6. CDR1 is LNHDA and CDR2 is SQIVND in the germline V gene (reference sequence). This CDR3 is CASSIARLAGGQDTQYF. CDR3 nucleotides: TGTGCCAGTAGTATAGCCCGACTAGCGGGGGGACAAGATACGCAGTATTTT. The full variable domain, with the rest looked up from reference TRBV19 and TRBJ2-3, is DGGITQSPKYLFRKEGQNVTLSCEQNLNHDAMYWYRQDPGQGLRLIYYSQIVNDFQKGDIAEGYSVSREKKESFPLTVTSAQKNPTAFYLCASSIARLAGGQDTQYFGPGTRLTVL.